This record looks at one T cell receptor (beta chain) sequence and its context. Its antigen is not identified. This entry comes from a study of T cells after yellow fever vaccination. Looking at the study overall: Libraries from low-cell-number fractions were prepared with the SMART-Seq v4 Ultra Low Input RNA kit.

TCRdb re-called the 5' RACE reads with MiXCR, one entry per CDR3 protein. The sample lists over 70,000 distinct CDR3 sequences, approximately 8% seen once, with more than 35% in the top ten. Overall study findings and caveats: Abundant clonotypes from the bulk population could contaminate FACS-sorted repertoires.

The CDR3 is 16 amino acids. V was trimmed by 4 bases and J by 4 bases, leaving 17 bases between them. The germline CDR1 and CDR2 sequences are SGHVS and FQNEAQ. This TCR derives from a man under 40 who received the YFV17D yellow fever vaccine. The source was CD8+ T cells sorted from PBMCs, collected on the day of the yellow fever booster vaccination. This sequence joins TRBV7-8 and TRBJ1-5; no clear D gene. CDR3 coding DNA: TGTGCCAGCAGCTCCTCGGGTGGCAGCCTTAATCAGCCCCAGCATTTT. Encoded protein: CASSSSGGSLNQPQHF.